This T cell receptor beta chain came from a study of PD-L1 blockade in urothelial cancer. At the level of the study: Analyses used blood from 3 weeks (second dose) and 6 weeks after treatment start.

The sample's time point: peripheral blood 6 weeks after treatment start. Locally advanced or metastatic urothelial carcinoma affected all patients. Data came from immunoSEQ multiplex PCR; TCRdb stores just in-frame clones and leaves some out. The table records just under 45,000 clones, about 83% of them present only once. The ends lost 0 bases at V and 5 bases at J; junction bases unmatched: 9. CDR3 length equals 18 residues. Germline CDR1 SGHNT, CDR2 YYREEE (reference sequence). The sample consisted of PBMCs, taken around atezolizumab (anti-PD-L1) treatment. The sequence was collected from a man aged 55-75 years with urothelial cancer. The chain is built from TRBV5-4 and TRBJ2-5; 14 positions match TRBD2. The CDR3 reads CASSLAATSGGARETQYF. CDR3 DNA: TGTGCCAGCAGCTTGGCCGCGACTAGCGGGGGGGCCCGGGAGACCCAGTACTTC.